These 27 T cell receptor beta chains originate from one sample sequenced in a study of blood T cells in healthy people across ages. Using a J-beta primer mix together with a sample-barcoded 5' primer, a second PCR was run for about 6 to 12 cycles. TCRdb processed the 5' RACE reads anew with MiXCR; each CDR3 protein has one entry. The sample lists approximately 360,000 distinct CDR3 sequences; approximately 52% were seen once. The sample taken for sequencing was blood. These receptors were collected from a man aged 55 to 69 in good health.

J is TRBJ2-5 and V is TRBV29-1, with a tentative D call TRBD2 (6 bases). The V end lost 7 bases, the J end lost 5 bases, and 11 bases lay between the germline ends. CDR1 and CDR2 from the germline V gene are SQVTM and ANQGSEA. The CDR3 totals 11 residues. The CDR3 spells CSGGAGETQYF. CDR3 DNA: TGCAGCGGCGGGGCGGGGGAGACCCAGTACTTC.

Of note for this clonotype: A single base separates this from a much larger clone, so it may be a read error. The J gene is TRBJ2-5, the V gene TRBV7-2; D is uncertain. This CDR3 region has 14 residues. Germline V gives CDR1 SGHTA, CDR2 FQGNSA. This CDR3 reads CASSLVYGKEAQYF. As DNA, the CDR3 is TGTGCCAGCAGCTTAGTATATGGCAAAGAGGCCCAGTACTTC.

This chain joins TRBV20-1 and TRBJ2-1, with D tentatively TRBD2 (6 bases). Trimming stripped 1 base from V and 8 bases from J, with 30 bases between. Per germline, CDR1 DFQATT and CDR2 SNEGSKA (reference sequence). The CDR3 has 19 amino acids. The CDR3 here is CSARAGRRTSRGSLDEQFF. The CDR3 coding sequence is TGCAGTGCTAGAGCTGGCCGTAGGACATCCCGGGGGAGTTTAGATGAGCAGTTCTTC.

This clonotype was seen just once. The chain has TRBV7-9 and TRBJ1-2; 7 bases map to TRBD1. CDR1 is SEHNR and CDR2 is FQNEAQ in the germline V gene (reference sequence). This CDR3 region has 15 residues. The junction had 4 bases not matched to a gene; V was cut back by 1 base and J by 2 bases. CDR3 region: CASSLVGGSNYGYTF. The CDR3 coding sequence is TGTGCCAGCAGCTTAGTAGGGGGCTCCAACTATGGCTACACCTTC. The full variable domain, its missing parts supplied by reference TRBV7-9 and TRBJ1-2, is DTGVSQNPRHKITKRGQNVTFRCDPISEHNRLYWYRQTLGQGPEFLTYFQNEAQLEKSRLLSDRFSAERPKGSFSTLEIQRTEQGDSAMYLCASSLVGGSNYGYTFGSGTRLTVV.

This clonotype was seen repeatedly, ten times or more. The CDR3: CASTPERGWELFF. The DNA for the CDR3 is TGTGCCAGCACTCCTGAGAGGGGGTGGGAGCTGTTTTTT. The chain links TRBV6-1 to TRBJ2-2, with D maybe TRBD1 (6 bases). The germline CDR1 and CDR2 sequences are MNHNS and SASEGT. V was clipped by 7 bases and J by 9 bases, with 15 bases between them. This CDR3 is 13 amino acids long.

The V and J genes are TRBV27 and TRBJ2-5; 10 bases align to TRBD1. The junction had 21 bases not matched to a gene; V was cut back by 5 bases and J by 3 bases. The CDR3 loop spans 20 amino acids. Germline V gene sequence: CDR1 MNHEY, CDR2 SMNVEV (reference sequence). CDR3 loop: CASSPLLGTGVIEGKETQYF. In nucleotides, the CDR3 is TGTGCCAGCAGTCCCCTCTTGGGGACAGGGGTTATAGAGGGAAAAGAGACCCAGTACTTC.

The table lists this clonotype with many counts. The genes are TRBV5-1 and TRBJ2-5, with 7 positions matching TRBD1. CDR3 size: 12 residues. The V gene's germline CDR1 is SGHRS and CDR2 YFSETQ. The J segment lost 5 bases and the V segment lost 7 bases, leaving 5 bases of the junction unmatched. In DNA form, the CDR3 reads TGCGCCAGCGGAAGACAGGGTGAGACCCAGTACTTC. Translating it yields CASGRQGETQYF. Using reference TRBV5-1 and TRBJ2-5 for the parts outside the CDR3, the full variable domain is KAGVTQTPRYLIKTRGQQVTLSCSPISGHRSVSWYQQTPGQGLQFLFEYFSETQRNKGNFPGRFSGRQFSNSRSEMNVSTLELGDSALYLCASGRQGETQYFGPGTRLLVL.

The table lists this clonotype with a few counts. The V gene is TRBV5-8, the J gene TRBJ2-7, with 7 bases lining up with TRBD1. The CDR3 consists of 13 residues. Germline V lookup: CDR1 SGHTS, CDR2 YDEGEE. With 4 bases clipped from V and 3 bases from J, the junction kept 4 bases outside the gene matches. This CDR3 is CASSVGTVYEQYF. The CDR3 nucleotides are TGTGCCAGCAGCGTGGGGACAGTCTACGAGCAGTACTTC.

The V gene is TRBV9, the J gene TRBJ2-7, with 9 bases lining up with TRBD1. The CDR3 is made up of 18 amino acids. Germline-derived CDR1 and CDR2 are SGDLS and YYNGEE. The V and J ends lost 3 bases and 2 bases, in that order; junction bases with no gene match: 15. In DNA, the CDR3 is TGTGCCAGCAGCGCACGTCCCGGGACAGGGATCGGAGCCTACGAGCAGTACTTC. Its protein product is CASSARPGTGIGAYEQYF. Based on the CDR3 plus reference TRBV9 and TRBJ2-7, the full variable domain is DSGVTQTPKHLITATGQRVTLRCSPRSGDLSVYWYQQSLDQGLQFLIQYYNGEERAKGNILERFSAQQFPDLHSELNLSSLELGDSALYFCASSARPGTGIGAYEQYFGPGTRLTVT.

The chain carries TRBV20-1 and TRBJ2-7; maybe TRBD2 (5 bases). This CDR3 is built from 13 residues. Germline CDR1 DFQATT, CDR2 SNEGSKA (reference sequence). With 0 bases removed from V and 4 bases from J, the gap between germline ends came to 10 bases. The CDR3 region is CSARERASYEQYF. CDR3 bases: TGCAGTGCTAGAGAGCGGGCGTCGTACGAGCAGTACTTC.

This clonotype was picked up a small number of times. This chain joins TRBV20-1 and TRBJ2-5, with D tentatively TRBD1 (6 bases). V dropped 1 base and J dropped 5 bases, with 20 bases sitting between them. Germline V lookup: CDR1 DFQATT, CDR2 SNEGSKA (reference sequence). The CDR3 has 16 residues. CDR3 nucleotide sequence: TGCAGTGCTAGAGGAAGGACAGCGGCACCCCAGGAGACCCAGTACTTC. It is translated as CSARGRTAAPQETQYF.

As for this clonotype: At one of its ends the junction is not consistent with the germline gene, which may arise from a read error. V usage is TRBV7-3 and J usage is TRBJ2-3, with D maybe TRBD2 (6 bases). This CDR3 comprises 17 residues. The germline V gene has CDR1 SGHTA and CDR2 FQGTGA. The CDR3 coding sequence is TGTGCCGGCAGCCTAGGGGTCTCGGCTAGCGCTCCAGATACGCAGTATTTT. Translated: CAGSLGVSASAPDTQYF. Full variable domain (outside the CDR3, taken from reference TRBV7-3 and TRBJ2-3): GAGVSQTPSNKVTEKGKYVELRCDPISGHTALYWYRQSLGQGPEFLIYFQGTGAADDSGLPNDRFFAVRPEGSVSTLKIQRTERGDSAVYLCAGSLGVSASAPDTQYFGPGTRLTVL.

This clonotype was counted once. This chain links TRBV29-1 with TRBJ1-1; D gene unclear. V was pared by 4 bases and J by 0 bases, with 12 bases between. The CDR3 consists of 14 residues. In germline, CDR1 is SQVTM, CDR2 ANQGSEA. CDR3 coding DNA: TGCAGCGTTGCCGCTGCCGGCTTGAACACTGAAGCTTTCTTT. Encoded protein: CSVAAAGLNTEAFF.

This clonotype occurred many times. The V call is TRBV20-1, the J call TRBJ2-4; D assignment may be TRBD1 or TRBD2 (5 bases each). Per germline, CDR1 DFQATT and CDR2 SNEGSKA (reference sequence). V was clipped by 5 bases and J by 3 bases, with 14 bases between them. CDR3 size: 14 residues. CDR3 nucleotides: TGCAGTGCTCTGATTTGGGACGGCAAAAACATTCAGTACTTC. Translated: CSALIWDGKNIQYF.

This clonotype was recorded a few times. The V gene is TRBV11-3, the J gene TRBJ2-1, with D unresolved. Trimming stripped 5 bases from V and 3 bases from J, with 8 bases between. The CDR3 is made up of 13 amino acids. Germline V lookup: CDR1 SGHNT, CDR2 YENEEA. The CDR3 nucleotides are TGTGCCAGCAGCCCCGGACGCTACAATGAGCAGTTCTTC. As protein: CASSPGRYNEQFF.

On this clonotype: Because it lacks the conserved phenylalanine or tryptophan at the end, this CDR3 is likely a read error. The chain combines TRBV10-3 with TRBJ2-5; tentative D call: TRBD1 (6 bases). Trimming cost V 5 bases and J 1 base, with 11 bases left between them. Germline assignment: CDR1 ENHRY and CDR2 SYGVKD. This CDR3 has 14 residues. In DNA form, the CDR3 reads TGTGCCATCAGTAGCCCGACAGGCCAAGAGACCCAGTACTTA. Protein sequence: CAISSPTGQETQYL.

V usage is TRBV5-1 and J usage is TRBJ2-2, with D perhaps TRBD1 (6 bases). The V gene's germline CDR1 is SGHRS and CDR2 YFSETQ. This CDR3 is 13 amino acids long. The germline V and J ends were trimmed by 4 bases and 6 bases, with 10 bases remaining between them. The CDR3 nucleotides are TGCGCCAGCAGCCCTACAGGGCCCGGGGAGCTGTTTTTT. It specifies CASSPTGPGELFF. The full variable domain, rest sourced from reference TRBV5-1 and TRBJ2-2, is KAGVTQTPRYLIKTRGQQVTLSCSPISGHRSVSWYQQTPGQGLQFLFEYFSETQRNKGNFPGRFSGRQFSNSRSEMNVSTLELGDSALYLCASSPTGPGELFFGEGSRLTVL.

The chain uses TRBV19 and TRBJ1-2; TRBD1 aligns across 7 bases. The CDR3 runs to 15 residues. Germline V gene sequence: CDR1 LNHDA, CDR2 SQIVND (reference sequence). V lost 5 bases to trimming and J lost 4 bases; unmatched junction nucleotides: 10. In nucleotides, the CDR3 is TGTGCCAGTAGTCTCGGGACAGAGAGCTTCTATGGCTACACCTTC. Translated, it gives CASSLGTESFYGYTF.

The rearrangement joins TRBV20-1 to TRBJ1-5; no firm D call. CDR3 length: 13 amino acids. Looked up from germline, CDR1 is DFQATT and CDR2 is SNEGSKA (reference sequence). Trimming pared 5 bases from V and 0 bases from J, leaving 8 bases between. CDR3 DNA sequence: TGCAGTGCTCGAAATAATAGCAATCAGCCCCAGCATTTT. Protein sequence: CSARNNSNQPQHF.

This clonotype has ten or more counts. The chain is built from TRBV24-1 and TRBJ1-2, with D possibly being TRBD1 (6 bases). The V end lost 2 bases, the J end lost 4 bases, and 16 bases lay between the germline ends. Germline assignment: CDR1 KGHDR and CDR2 SFDVKD. The CDR3 runs to 16 residues. CDR3: CATSDSSPRGGYGYTF. The CDR3 DNA follows: TGTGCCACCAGTGATTCGAGTCCCAGGGGAGGCTATGGCTACACCTTC.

CDR3 protein: CASSFGTGVQETQYF. The CDR3, as DNA: TGTGCCAGCAGTTTCGGGACGGGAGTTCAAGAGACCCAGTACTTC. The V and J genes are TRBV6-2 or TRBV6-3 and TRBJ2-7; D perhaps matches TRBD2 (6 bases). The last part of the DNA fits TRBJ2-5 better; the J call may be wrong. Per germline, CDR1 MNHEY and CDR2 SVGEGT. The CDR3 totals 15 residues.

This chain's CDR3 is CASSLLSGGEQYF. CDR3 nucleotide sequence: TGTGCCAGCAGCTTATTGTCGGGAGGCGAGCAGTACTTC. This chain connects TRBV7-3 to TRBJ2-7, with TRBD2 matching over 7 bases. The CDR3 length is 13 residues. The junction had 4 bases not matched to a gene; V was cut back by 2 bases and J by 6 bases. Germline-derived CDR1 and CDR2 are SGHTA and FQGTGA. The variable domain in full, completed from reference TRBV7-3 and TRBJ2-7, reads GAGVSQTPSNKVTEKGKYVELRCDPISGHTALYWYRQSLGQGPEFLIYFQGTGAADDSGLPNDRFFAVRPEGSVSTLKIQRTERGDSAVYLCASSLLSGGEQYFGPGTRLTVT.

The chain combines TRBV4-3 with TRBJ2-5; TRBD1 agrees at 9 bases. The trim removed 3 bases at V and 4 bases at J, leaving 6 bases unmatched. The length of the CDR3 is 15 residues. Per germline, CDR1 LGHNA and CDR2 YSLEER. In nucleotides, the CDR3 is TGCGCCAGCAGCCAGGACGGGGACAGGGTAGAGACCCAGTACTTC. Its protein product is CASSQDGDRVETQYF.

V and J are TRBV4-3 and TRBJ1-2, with D perhaps matching TRBD1 (6 bases). Germline lookup yields CDR1 LGHNA and CDR2 YSLEER. CDR3 size: 19 residues. Trimming stripped 3 bases from V and 3 bases from J, with 26 bases between. The CDR3 reads CASSQTGLKRSGTDYGYTF. As DNA, the CDR3 is TGCGCCAGCAGCCAGACAGGACTAAAAAGATCCGGGACGGACTATGGCTACACCTTC.

The table lists this clonotype with a few counts. The chain recombines TRBV7-9 with TRBJ2-3; no clear D gene. Germline assignment: CDR1 SEHNR and CDR2 FQNEAQ (reference sequence). The ends were cut back, 4 bases at V and 6 bases at J, with 8 bases in the middle. The CDR3 consists of 12 residues. CDR3 loop: CASSSRSDTQYF. The CDR3 DNA sequence: TGTGCCAGCAGCTCCCGGTCGGATACGCAGTATTTT.

This clonotype occurred many times. The chain combines TRBV4-2 with TRBJ2-2, with TRBD1 as a possible D gene (6 bases). The length of the CDR3 is 16 residues. From germline, CDR1 is LGHNA and CDR2 YNFKEQ. Trimming cost V 2 bases and J 2 bases, with 12 bases left between them. The CDR3 nucleotides are TGTGCCAGCAGCCAACCTGACAGGACAAACACCGGGGAGCTGTTTTTT. Protein: CASSQPDRTNTGELFF.

Only a few counts were recorded for this clonotype. The chain links TRBV12-3 or TRBV12-4 to TRBJ1-2; a weak D match, TRBD1 (5 bases). This CDR3 contains 13 residues. Between the trimmed V and J ends, which lost 6 bases and 4 bases, there was a span of 12 bases. This CDR3 is CASSAQGPYGYTF. CDR3 sequence (DNA): TGTGCCAGCAGCGCCCAGGGCCCCTATGGCTACACCTTC.